This T cell receptor (beta chain) was found in a study of regulatory dendritic cells for organ transplantation. About the research overall: Regulatory dendritic cells came from monocytes given vitamin D3 and IL-10.

Sorted subsets were CFSE-labeled and cultured four to six days with allogeneic dendritic cells. TCRdb's table, derived via immunoSEQ multiplex PCR, lists solely in-frame clones and lacks some. The data show approximately 22,000 clones, 65% to 90% seen once. Study-wide results and caveats: Mature dendritic cells appeared to drive more memory CD8+ clonal expansion than regulatory ones.

About this clone itself: The antigen is undetermined.

The sample comprised naive CD4+ T cells from blood cultured with dendritic cells. Subset reported: CD45RA+ naive T cells. The receptor was derived from a human donor in good health.

The CDR3 is CASSPVLKASRGLTDTQYF. DNA for the CDR3: TGTGCCAGCAGCCCGGTACTCAAGGCTAGCAGGGGACTCACAGATACGCAGTATTTT. The chain is built from TRBV7-2 and TRBJ2-3, with D perhaps assigned TRBD1 or TRBD2 (6 bases each). Germline V lookup: CDR1 SGHTA, CDR2 FQGNSA. Trimming took 5 bases from V and 2 from J, leaving 26 bases between them. This CDR3 region has 19 residues. Complete variable domain (other parts from reference TRBV7-2 and TRBJ2-3): GAGVSQSPSNKVTEKGKDVELRCDPISGHTALYWYRQSLGQGLEFLIYFQGNSAPDKSGLPSDRFSAERTGGSVSTLTIQRTQQEDSAVYLCASSPVLKASRGLTDTQYFGPGTRLTVL.